The text below deals with one T cell receptor beta chain. Its target is not known. These data are taken from a study of T cell repertoires in cytomegalovirus infection. CDR1 is MGHRA and CDR2 is YSYEKL in the germline V gene. The CDR3 loop spans 14 amino acids. V was shortened by 6 bases and J by 4 bases, with 15 bases between the two germline ends. A single record per CDR3 protein comes from TCRdb applying MiXCR to the reads. There are 750,000 to 950,000 distinct CDR3 sequences in the sample; around 29% occur only once, and 10% to 15% lies in the top ten. The source is a human donor in good health (CMV status not recorded). Some clones in this sample may be carry-over from other donors' samples. The sequencing here drew on cultured CD8+ T cells from PBMCs, taken from culture after CMV antigen stimulation. The chain recombines TRBV4-1 with TRBJ2-5, with TRBD2 as a possible D gene (5 bases). The CDR3 spells CASSLGEGRETQYF. Written as DNA, the CDR3 is TGCGCCAGCAGTCTCGGTGAGGGAAGAGAGACCCAGTACTTC.